This entry lists 29 T cell receptor beta chains sequenced from one sample in a study of blood T cells in healthy people across ages. Through a sample-barcoded 5' primer and a J-beta primer mix, a second PCR was run for roughly 6 to 11 cycles. TCRdb itself ran the 5' RACE reads through MiXCR, one entry per CDR3 protein. The sample has around 650,000 distinct CDR3 sequences; roughly 30% are singletons. Sequenced input: blood. These receptors originate from an elderly woman in good health.

The chain uses TRBV3-1 and TRBJ1-1; D perhaps matches TRBD1 (5 bases). Germline loops: CDR1 LGHDT, CDR2 YNNKEL (reference sequence). CDR3 size: 16 residues. Trimming took off 0 bases at V and 5 bases at J, with 16 bases between the two ends. CDR3 nucleotides: TGTGCCAGCAGCCAAGAGAATAGGGGAAGGCGGACTGAAGCTTTCTTT. This translates into CASSQENRGRRTEAFF.

The sample holds many counts of this clonotype. The chain recombines TRBV6-2 or TRBV6-3 with TRBJ2-3, with D uncertain. The CDR3 covers 15 residues. Germline loops: CDR1 MNHEY, CDR2 SVGEGT. Trimming shortened V by 10 bases and J by 6 bases, and 23 bases separated the two germline ends. In DNA, the CDR3 is TGTGCCATCAAAGAGCCGGACGCCTCCGCGGATACGCAGTATTTT. It codes for CAIKEPDASADTQYF.

This clonotype was seen ten or more times. In nucleotides, the CDR3 is TGCGCCAGCATCCCCGAGCCGGAGCGTTACAATGAGCAGTTCTTC. Protein product: CASIPEPERYNEQFF. This chain links TRBV5-1 with TRBJ2-1; D is ambiguous. The ends were cut back, 6 bases at V and 4 bases at J, with 17 bases in the middle. The CDR3 spans 15 residues. CDR1 is SGHRS, CDR2 YFSETQ, per germline.

In regard to this clonotype: Possible read error: a much larger clone is one base away. J is TRBJ1-2 and V is TRBV6-2 or TRBV6-3; 9 positions agree with TRBD1. CDR3 length equals 14 residues. CDR1 MNHEY and CDR2 SVGEGT come from the germline V gene. As DNA, the CDR3 is TGTGCCAGCACCGGGGACAGGGTTGACTATGGCGACACCTTC. Its translation is CASTGDRVDYGDTF.

The chain couples TRBV20-1 to TRBJ2-7; 7 bases map to TRBD1. Germline-derived CDR1 and CDR2 are DFQATT and SNEGSKA (reference sequence). This CDR3 contains 12 residues. J was trimmed by 3 bases and V by 5 bases; bases with no gene match: 4. DNA for the CDR3: TGCAGTGCTGGACAGGTGCTCTACGAGCAGTACTTC. It encodes CSAGQVLYEQYF.

There are a few counts of this clonotype. A read error may explain this, as a much larger clone is one base away. This rearrangement joins TRBV28 to TRBJ2-1; the match to TRBD1 covers 11 bases. This CDR3 contains 14 residues. The germline gives CDR1 MDHEN, CDR2 SYDVKM. V was clipped by 5 bases and J by 6 bases; unmatched bases: 3. The CDR3 nucleotides are TGTGCCAGCAGTGGGGGACAGGGGGGCAATGAGCAGTTCTTC. It yields the protein CASSGGQGGNEQFF.

In its sample, this clonotype was seen many times. The J gene is TRBJ2-3, the V gene TRBV3-1; D gene ambiguous. The CDR3 is made up of 14 amino acids. The germline V gene has CDR1 LGHDT and CDR2 YNNKEL (reference sequence). The germline V and J ends were trimmed by 4 bases and 5 bases, with 13 bases remaining between them. The CDR3 nucleotides are TGTGCCAGCAGCCCAGTAGGGCCGGGAGATACGCAGTATTTT. Protein product: CASSPVGPGDTQYF.

This chain links TRBV18 with TRBJ2-3; perhaps TRBD2 as D (6 bases). In germline, CDR1 is KGHSH, CDR2 LQKENI. With 1 base removed from V and 1 base from J, the gap between germline ends came to 15 bases. The CDR3 runs to 17 residues. Written as DNA, the CDR3 is TGTGCCAGCTCACCACAGGTACCGGGACTCGGCACAGATACGCAGTATTTT. Amino acids: CASSPQVPGLGTDTQYF.

V gene TRBV3-1 combines with J gene TRBJ2-7, with D possibly being TRBD2 (6 bases). Germline V gene lookup returns CDR1 LGHDT and CDR2 YNNKEL (reference sequence). CDR3 size: 16 residues. V dropped 4 bases and J dropped 5 bases, with 21 bases sitting between them. Here the CDR3 reads CASSPPGAGPLHEQYF. CDR3 bases: TGTGCCAGCAGCCCCCCTGGGGCGGGACCCCTCCACGAGCAGTACTTC.

The table lists this clonotype with many counts. The chain employs TRBV7-2 and TRBJ2-3; TRBD2 matches at 7 bases. V lost 1 base and J lost 2; bases outside the gene matches: 18. Germline V gene sequence: CDR1 SGHTA, CDR2 FQGNSA. This CDR3 is built from 20 residues. As DNA, the CDR3 is TGTGCCAGCAGCTTAGTCGGGGAGTCTAGCGGAGTGTTCCCCACAGATACGCAGTATTTT. This codes for CASSLVGESSGVFPTDTQYF.

The gene calls are TRBV20-1 and TRBJ2-6, with D possibly matching TRBD1 (6 bases). This CDR3 is built from 15 residues. V was shortened by 5 bases and J by 0 bases, with 11 bases between the two germline ends. Germline CDR1 DFQATT, CDR2 SNEGSKA (reference sequence). The CDR3 DNA is TGCAGTGCTCCGGACAGCTACTCTGGGGCCAACGTCCTGACTTTC. Its translation: CSAPDSYSGANVLTF.

About this clonotype: This clone may be a read error of a much larger clone one base away. The chain joins TRBV7-9 to TRBJ1-1, with D perhaps TRBD1 (5 bases). Germline V gene sequence: CDR1 SEHNR, CDR2 FQNEAQ (reference sequence). The CDR3 spans 15 residues. CDR3 region: CAGSLGVSLNTEAFF. The CDR3 DNA reads TGTGCCGGCAGCTTAGGGGTCAGCTTGAACACTGAAGCTTTCTTT.

V and J are TRBV12-3 or TRBV12-4 and TRBJ1-3; TRBD1 agrees at 7 bases. This CDR3 has 14 residues. Trimming at V came to 6 bases and at J to 4 bases, leaving 6 bases not matched to a gene. CDR3 loop: CASRATGEGNTIYF. The CDR3 region has the DNA TGTGCCAGCAGGGCAACAGGGGAAGGAAACACCATATATTTT.

With regard to this clonotype: A read error is possible here, since a much larger clone lies one base away. This chain connects TRBV5-1 to TRBJ2-5; perhaps D is TRBD1 or TRBD2 (5 bases each). The CDR3 is made up of 14 amino acids. CDR1 and CDR2 (germline): SGHRS, YFSETQ. The CDR3 loop is CASSSGTEQGTQYF. CDR3 nucleotides: TGCGCCAGCAGCTCAGGGACGGAGCAAGGGACCCAGTACTTC.

At least ten counts were recorded for this clonotype. V gene TRBV5-1 combines with J gene TRBJ1-5, with a weak D call TRBD1 (5 bases). The V end lost 4 bases, the J end lost 3 bases, and 14 bases lay between the germline ends. Per germline, CDR1 SGHRS and CDR2 YFSETQ. There are 15 residues in the CDR3. CDR3 amino acids: CASSPSSGNNQPQHF. CDR3 sequence (DNA): TGCGCCAGCAGCCCGTCTTCAGGGAACAATCAGCCCCAGCATTTT.

The chain uses TRBV6-5 and TRBJ1-5, with 8 bases aligning to TRBD1. V lost 8 bases to trimming and J lost 4 bases; unmatched junction nucleotides: 13. The CDR3 is made up of 16 amino acids. Germline V lookup: CDR1 MNHEY, CDR2 SVGAGI. CDR3 protein: CASRGTGDLGNQPQHF. For the CDR3, the DNA is TGTGCCAGCCGGGGGACAGGCGACTTAGGAAATCAGCCCCAGCATTTT.

The sample holds a few counts of this clonotype. The chain is built from TRBV28 and TRBJ1-2; D unresolved. The ends were cut back, 3 bases at V and 4 bases at J, with 15 bases in the middle. CDR3 size: 15 residues. Germline V lookup: CDR1 MDHEN, CDR2 SYDVKM. CDR3 sequence (DNA): TGTGCCAGCAGTTTGGGCACAGCCCGGGGCTATGGCTACACCTTC. Protein product: CASSLGTARGYGYTF.

This clonotype has a handful of counts. The rearrangement links TRBV30 to TRBJ2-1; no definite D call. CDR3 length: 14 residues. Germline V gene data show CDR1 as GTSNPN and CDR2 as SVGIG (reference sequence). Trimming removed 8 bases at V and 3 bases at J, with 17 bases between. The chain's CDR3 is CAQHGNGYYNEQFF. The CDR3 DNA sequence: TGTGCCCAACATGGGAATGGGTACTACAATGAGCAGTTCTTC. Together with reference TRBV30 and TRBJ2-1, the CDR3 gives the full variable domain: SQTIHQWPATLVQPVGSPLSLECTVEGTSNPNLYWYRQAAGRGLQLLFYSVGIGQISSEVPQNLSASRPQDRQFILSSKKLLLSDSGFYLCAQHGNGYYNEQFFGPGTRLTVL.

This clonotype was seen many times. The J gene is TRBJ2-7, the V gene TRBV11-1; TRBD2 is a possible D gene (5 bases). The CDR3 runs to 14 residues. V shed 2 bases and J shed 0 bases, with 8 bases lying between them. In germline, CDR1 is SGHAT, CDR2 FQDESV (reference sequence). In DNA, the CDR3 is TGTGCCAGCAGCTTACAGAGGGCCTCCTACGAGCAGTACTTC. Encoded protein: CASSLQRASYEQYF.

The chain carries TRBV7-8 and TRBJ1-2, with 10 bases identical to TRBD1. Losses at the gene ends were 3 bases for V and 8 bases for J; bases not matched to a gene: 9. Germline CDR1 and CDR2: SGHVS and FQNEAQ. This CDR3 comprises 15 residues. CDR3 residues: CASSFPGQGTWGYTF. In nucleotides, the CDR3 is TGTGCCAGCAGCTTCCCGGGACAGGGGACCTGGGGCTACACCTTC.

The V gene is TRBV4-2, the J gene TRBJ2-7; TRBD2 is a possible D gene (7 bases). V lost 1 base, J lost 2 bases, and 15 bases lay in between. The CDR3 contains 16 residues. The V gene's germline CDR1 is LGHNA and CDR2 YNFKEQ. The CDR3: CASSQGWGGDTYEQYF. In DNA form, the CDR3 reads TGTGCCAGCAGCCAAGGTTGGGGGGGCGATACCTACGAGCAGTACTTC.

The chain is built from TRBV29-1 and TRBJ2-3, with D unresolved. CDR1 SQVTM and CDR2 ANQGSEA come from the germline V gene. V shed 2 bases and J shed 6 bases, with 12 bases lying between them. The CDR3 runs 13 residues. The CDR3: CSVEPARTDTQYF. The CDR3 DNA reads as TGCAGCGTTGAACCGGCCCGAACGGATACGCAGTATTTT.

Remarks on this clonotype: A much larger clone sits a single nucleotide away, making a read error possible. This chain connects TRBV18 to TRBJ2-4, with D perhaps matching TRBD2 (5 bases). The J call is doubtful: the DNA matches TRBJ2-7 better. The CDR3 is made up of 14 amino acids. Germline assignment: CDR1 KGHSH and CDR2 LQKENI. The CDR3 reads CASSPNREGDEQYF. The CDR3 bases are TGTGCCAGCTCGCCGAACAGAGAGGGTGACGAGCAGTACTTC.

The chain has TRBV7-2 and TRBJ1-1, with a weak D call TRBD1 (6 bases). The V gene lost 1 base and the J gene lost 2 bases, with 11 bases spanning the gap. CDR3 length: 15 residues. Per the germline V gene, CDR1 is SGHTA and CDR2 is FQGNSA. CDR3 nucleotides: TGTGCCAGCAGCTTAGTCGCCAGGGGAAACACTGAAGCTTTCTTT. It encodes CASSLVARGNTEAFF.

This clonotype was detected many times. This chain links TRBV5-1 with TRBJ2-7, with D perhaps TRBD1 (6 bases). CDR1 is SGHRS and CDR2 is YFSETQ in the germline V gene. V shed 0 bases and J shed 5 bases, with 12 bases lying between them. The CDR3 totals 14 residues. The CDR3 loop is CASSLGHRANEQYF. The DNA for the CDR3 is TGCGCCAGCAGCTTGGGGCACAGGGCGAACGAGCAGTACTTC.

This clonotype showed up many times. CDR3 bases: TGTGCCAGCAGTTACTCGGCGGGGGGGGAGAGTGGCTACACCTTC. Its protein product is CASSYSAGGESGYTF. The rearrangement uses TRBV6-6 and TRBJ1-2; TRBD1 is a possible D gene (5 bases). V lost 0 bases and J 7 bases, leaving 15 bases between the germline ends. Germline V lookup: CDR1 MNHNY, CDR2 SVGAGI (reference sequence). The CDR3 sequence is 15 residues long.

This clonotype was seen ten or more times. Being one base from a much bigger clone, this may be a read error. The J gene is TRBJ1-2, the V gene TRBV29-1; D remains unclear. The V gene lost 7 bases and the J gene lost 3 bases, with 12 bases spanning the gap. This CDR3 is 12 amino acids long. In germline, CDR1 is SQVTM, CDR2 ANQGSEA. The CDR3 DNA follows: TGCAGCGGTGGGTCTGAGTACTATGGCTACACCTTC. This encodes CSGGSEYYGYTF.

In its sample, this clonotype was seen many times. The gene calls are TRBV6-1 and TRBJ1-2, with a tentative D call TRBD1 (5 bases). The CDR3 totals 12 residues. Deletions cut 4 bases from V and 4 bases from J, with 7 bases between. Germline-derived CDR1 and CDR2 are MNHNS and SASEGT. CDR3 DNA: TGTGCCAGCAGTGTTCAGGGCTATGGCTACACCTTC. It encodes CASSVQGYGYTF.

This clonotype was recorded many times. The CDR3 DNA reads TGTGCCAGCAGTTACGGGGACTGGTACAATGAGCAGTTCTTC. Its protein is CASSYGDWYNEQFF. V is TRBV27 and J is TRBJ2-1; D is possibly TRBD2 (6 bases). The CDR3 runs 14 residues. CDR1 is MNHEY and CDR2 is SMNVEV in the germline V gene (reference sequence). V lost 4 bases, J lost 4 bases, and 11 bases lay in between.